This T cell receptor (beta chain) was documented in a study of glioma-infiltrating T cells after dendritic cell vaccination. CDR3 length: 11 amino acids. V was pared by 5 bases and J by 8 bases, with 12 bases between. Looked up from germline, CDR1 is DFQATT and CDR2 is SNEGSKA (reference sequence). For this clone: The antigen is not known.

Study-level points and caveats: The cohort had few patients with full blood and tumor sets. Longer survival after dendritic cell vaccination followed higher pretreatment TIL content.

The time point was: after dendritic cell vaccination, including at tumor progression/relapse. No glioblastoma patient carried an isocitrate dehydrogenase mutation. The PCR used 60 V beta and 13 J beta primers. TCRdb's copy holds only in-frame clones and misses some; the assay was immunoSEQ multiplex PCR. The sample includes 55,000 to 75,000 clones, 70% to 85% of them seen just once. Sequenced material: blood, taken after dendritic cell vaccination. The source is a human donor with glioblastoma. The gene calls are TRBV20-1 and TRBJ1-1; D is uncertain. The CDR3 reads CSADSLYEAFF. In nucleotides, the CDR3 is TGCAGTGCTGATTCCCTCTACGAAGCTTTCTTT.